This T cell receptor beta chain was profiled in a study of T-cell reconstitution after alpha-beta-depleted transplantation in children. This clonotype was counted at least ten times. A TCRbeta library incorporating unique molecular identifiers was prepared. TCRdb re-called the PCR reads with MiXCR, one entry per CDR3 protein. The data contain under 300,000 distinct CDR3 sequences, more than 7.5% of them singletons. V was cut by 2 bases and J by 5 bases, with 36 bases left in between. Per the germline V gene, CDR1 is SGHTA and CDR2 is FQGNSA. The CDR3 runs to 22 residues. The genes are TRBV7-2 and TRBJ2-5; D possibly uses TRBD1 or TRBD2 (5 bases each). The starting material was PBMCs from the stem cell graft donor, obtained from the stem cell graft. The TCR was taken from a human donor who donated a stem cell graft to a child with SCID. The CDR3 loop reads CASSLFYRSGSRPGTTKETQYF. The DNA for the CDR3 is TGTGCCAGCAGCTTATTTTATCGTTCGGGGTCTCGTCCCGGGACCACCAAGGAGACCCAGTACTTC.